These T cell receptor beta chains were read from a single sample in a study of shared T cell receptors in the human thymus. TCRdb's table, derived via immunoSEQ multiplex PCR, lists solely in-frame clones and lacks some. The repertoire holds 600,000 to 900,000 clones, approximately 85% seen once, with more than 0.01% in the top ten. These data also formed part of another study, on human thymus T cells.

Sequenced: thymocytes. These receptors all stem from a girl under two years old with a congenital heart defect. CDR3s include the opening cysteine and the closing phenylalanine or tryptophan.

TRBJ1-2,TRBV4-1,CASSQEWCAEQNGYTF
TRBJ2-6,TRBV28,CASRRQVISGANVLTF
TRBJ1-1,TRBV19,CASSTPRGHFMNTEAFF
TRBJ2-5,TRBV19,CASRGPGQGRPQETQYF
TRBJ2-7,TRBV5-1,CASSLQTRYEQYF
TRBJ1-1,TRBV5-1,CASSPPGTEAFF
TRBJ1-1,TRBV27,CASRTTGNTEAFF
TRBJ1-2,TRBV2,CAKQRPAWGYTF
TRBJ1-1,TRBV28,CASSLHHRRTGRVNTEAFF
TRBJ1-4,TRBV6-1,CASSEFRGGATNEKLFF
TRBJ2-7,TRBV7-8,CASSHREIYEQYF
TRBJ2-7,TRBV7-9,CASSAGQGASSYEQYF
TRBJ1-1,TRBV10-3,CAMIGRGVTEAFF
TRBJ1-1,TRBV9,CASSVVRDIPNTEAFF
TRBJ1-2,TRBV7-2,CASSLGPDRGGGYTF
TRBJ1-6,TRBV4-1,CASSQDSLRHNSPPLHF
TRBJ2-7,TRBV29-1,CSAGDSTYEQYF